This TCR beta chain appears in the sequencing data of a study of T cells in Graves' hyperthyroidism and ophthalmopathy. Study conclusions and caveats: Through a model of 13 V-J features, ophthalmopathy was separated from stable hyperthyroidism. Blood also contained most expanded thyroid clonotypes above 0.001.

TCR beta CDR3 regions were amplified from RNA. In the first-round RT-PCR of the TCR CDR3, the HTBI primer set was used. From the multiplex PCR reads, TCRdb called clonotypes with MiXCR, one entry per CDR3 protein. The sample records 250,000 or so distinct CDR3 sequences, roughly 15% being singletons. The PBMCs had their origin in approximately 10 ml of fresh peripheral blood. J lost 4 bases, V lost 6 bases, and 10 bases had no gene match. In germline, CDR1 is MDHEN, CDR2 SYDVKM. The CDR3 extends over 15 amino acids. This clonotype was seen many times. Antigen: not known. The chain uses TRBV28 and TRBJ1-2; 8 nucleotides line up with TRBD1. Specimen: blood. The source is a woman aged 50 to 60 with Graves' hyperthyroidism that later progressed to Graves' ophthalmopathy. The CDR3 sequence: CASRESGQGSYGYTF. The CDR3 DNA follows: TGTGCCAGCAGAGAAAGCGGACAGGGCAGCTATGGCTACACCTTC.